This entry lists 18 T cell receptor beta chains sequenced from one sample in a study of CD8 T cells in Susac syndrome. cDNA came from 0.5 to 1 ug RNA primed by random hexamers. From the immunoSEQ multiplex PCR reads, TCRdb called clonotypes with MiXCR, one entry per CDR3 protein. The sample records hundreds of thousands of distinct CDR3 sequences, around nine tenths being singletons. Input material: CD8+ T cells from PBMCs. These receptors all stem from a human donor with multiple sclerosis.

The chain combines TRBV6-2 or TRBV6-3 with TRBJ2-4; 10 nucleotides agree with TRBD2. The CDR3 runs 15 residues. CDR1 and CDR2 from the germline V gene are MNHEY and SVGEGT. V was clipped by 7 bases and J by 5 bases; unmatched bases: 8. CDR3 in DNA: TGTGCCAGCAACTCTCCCCTAGCGGGGGAAAACATTCAGTACTTC. Amino acid sequence: CASNSPLAGENIQYF.

V usage is TRBV28 and J usage is TRBJ2-1; no definite D call. The V gene lost 2 bases and the J gene lost 7 bases, with 9 bases spanning the gap. Germline-derived CDR1 and CDR2 are MDHEN and SYDVKM. The CDR3 runs to 13 residues. DNA for the CDR3: TGTGCCAGCAGTTTAACAGTCCTAAATGAGCAGTTCTTC. As protein: CASSLTVLNEQFF.

This clonotype came up once. DNA of the CDR3: TGTGCCAGCAGTCCCGGGGTAGGGCTGATGGGCTACGAGCAGTACTTC. Translated: CASSPGVGLMGYEQYF. The rearrangement links TRBV7-2 to TRBJ2-7, with D possibly matching TRBD2 (5 bases). Germline lookup yields CDR1 SGHTA and CDR2 FQGNSA. The germline V and J ends were trimmed by 6 bases and 3 bases, with 21 bases remaining between them. CDR3 length equals 16 residues.

This chain's CDR3 is CASRPWALAKNIQYF. Written as DNA, the CDR3 is TGCGCCAGCAGGCCGTGGGCCTTAGCCAAAAACATTCAGTACTTC. The chain recombines TRBV10-2 with TRBJ2-4, with D unclear. The ends were cut back, 6 bases at V and 0 bases at J, with 12 bases in the middle. The CDR3 runs to 15 residues. CDR1 and CDR2 (germline): WSHSY, SAAADI.

The chain links TRBV7-3 to TRBJ2-3; D uncertain. This CDR3 has 13 amino acids. Germline V gives CDR1 SGHTA, CDR2 FQGTGA. V was cut by 5 bases and J by 4 bases, with 10 bases left in between. The CDR3, as DNA: TGTGCCAGCAGCCCTGGAATCCCAGATACGCAGTATTTT. Its protein product is CASSPGIPDTQYF.

This sequence joins TRBV5-6 and TRBJ2-1; TRBD2 aligns across 7 bases. Trimming took 7 bases from V and 3 from J; bases not matched to a gene: 7. The CDR3 runs 14 residues. From germline, CDR1 is SGHDT and CDR2 YYEEEE. CDR3 protein: CASALGGFYNEQFF. In nucleotides, the CDR3 is TGTGCCAGCGCTCTGGGAGGGTTCTACAATGAGCAGTTCTTC.

The chain has TRBV15 and TRBJ1-3; D uncertain. CDR1 and CDR2 (germline): LNHNV, YYDKDF (reference sequence). The CDR3 has 15 amino acids. Between the trimmed V and J ends, which lost 4 bases and 0 bases, there was a span of 10 bases. The CDR3 spells CATSMVGSSGNTIYF. CDR3 coding DNA: TGTGCCACCAGCATGGTGGGGTCCTCTGGAAACACCATATATTTT.

The chain employs TRBV4-2 and TRBJ2-7; D ambiguous. CDR1 LGHNA and CDR2 YNFKEQ come from the germline V gene. The CDR3 contains 11 residues. The V gene lost 3 bases and the J gene lost 2 bases, with 2 bases spanning the gap. The DNA of the CDR3 is TGTGCCAGCAGCCACGCCTACGAGCAGTACTTC. Its protein product is CASSHAYEQYF.

The chain employs TRBV19 and TRBJ2-7; TRBD1 aligns across 7 bases. Trimming cost V 5 bases and J 3 bases; bases outside gene matches: 4. Germline values: CDR1 LNHDA, CDR2 SQIVND (reference sequence). This CDR3 has 13 amino acids. The DNA for the CDR3 is TGTGCCAGTAGTGCCGGACAGGTCTACGAGCAGTACTTC. Its protein product is CASSAGQVYEQYF.

The gene calls are TRBV10-3 and TRBJ2-3, with 11 bases matching TRBD2. The CDR3 loop spans 19 amino acids. Germline V gene sequence: CDR1 ENHRY, CDR2 SYGVKD. The V gene end was trimmed by 1 base and the J gene end by 0 bases; junction bases not matched to a gene: 9. Written as DNA, the CDR3 is TGTGCCATCAGTGAGTTAGACCTGGCTAGCGGGAGGAGCACAGATACGCAGTATTTT. This gives the protein CAISELDLASGRSTDTQYF.

This clonotype was observed a single time. This chain uses TRBV11-2 with TRBJ2-5, with D perhaps given as TRBD1 or TRBD2 (6 bases each). Trimming removed 3 bases from V and 2 bases from J, with 13 bases in between. The CDR3 is made up of 15 amino acids. Germline-derived CDR1 and CDR2 are SGHAT and FQNNGV. In DNA, the CDR3 is TGTGCCAGCAGCTTGGCACCGGGGGCACAAGAGACCCAGTACTTC. This gives the protein CASSLAPGAQETQYF.

The CDR3 coding sequence is TGTGCCAGCAGATCCTCCGGGACAGGGGGGGGAATTCACAATGAGCAGTTCTTC. It is translated as CASRSSGTGGGIHNEQFF. This sequence joins TRBV2 and TRBJ2-1; TRBD1 matches 11 bases. In germline, CDR1 is SNHLY, CDR2 FYNNEI. This CDR3 is 18 amino acids long. V shed 6 bases and J 5 bases; nucleotides not matched to a gene: 15.

The chain is built from TRBV7-9 and TRBJ2-6, with no clear D. Germline loops: CDR1 SEHNR, CDR2 FQNEAQ (reference sequence). CDR3 length equals 14 residues. The germline V and J ends were trimmed by 5 bases and 7 bases, with 12 bases remaining between them. CDR3 in DNA: TGTGCCAGCAGCCCCCAGGCCGACGCCAACGTCCTGACTTTC. Translation gives CASSPQADANVLTF.

V gene TRBV3-1 combines with J gene TRBJ2-7; 7 bases are a match to TRBD1. The junction had 13 bases not matched to a gene; V was cut back by 5 bases and J by 3 bases. CDR3 size: 16 residues. The germline V gene encodes CDR1 LGHDT and CDR2 YNNKEL (reference sequence). In DNA, the CDR3 is TGTGCCAGCAGCAACGGACCGGGGACAGCCCACTACGAGCAGTACTTC. Its protein is CASSNGPGTAHYEQYF.

The chain recombines TRBV6-1 with TRBJ2-2; D ambiguous. The germline V gene has CDR1 MNHNS and CDR2 SASEGT. The CDR3 has 14 amino acids. Trimming cost V 3 bases and J 1 base, with 6 bases left between them. The CDR3 region has the DNA TGTGCCAGCAGTGATCTGGTGAACACCGGGGAGCTGTTTTTT. It yields the protein CASSDLVNTGELFF.

This chain connects TRBV6-6 to TRBJ2-1; 9 bases are a match to TRBD2. Per germline, CDR1 MNHNY and CDR2 SVGAGI (reference sequence). The V gene end was trimmed by 6 bases and the J gene end by 6 bases; junction bases not matched to a gene: 12. CDR3 length equals 16 residues. CDR3 nucleotide sequence: TGTGCCAGCAGCTGGAAGGCGGGAGGGCCCTCCAATGAGCAGTTCTTC. Translating it yields CASSWKAGGPSNEQFF.

J is TRBJ2-7 and V is TRBV30; possible D gene TRBD1, 7 bases. This CDR3 has 13 residues. V gave up 1 base and J gave up 3 bases, with 10 bases separating them. CDR1 GTSNPN and CDR2 SVGIG come from the germline V gene (reference sequence). The CDR3 DNA is TGTGCCTGGAGTGCAGGGGGAGGCTACGAGCAGTACTTC. Residues: CAWSAGGGYEQYF.

The chain recombines TRBV5-1 with TRBJ2-1, with 7 bases that match TRBD1. CDR3 length equals 15 residues. The germline V gene encodes CDR1 SGHRS and CDR2 YFSETQ. Trimming cost V 3 bases and J 3 bases; bases outside gene matches: 6. As DNA, the CDR3 is TGCGCCAGCAGCTCCCGGGACAGTCACTACAATGAGCAGTTCTTC. Translating it yields CASSSRDSHYNEQFF. The full variable domain, completed using reference TRBV5-1 and TRBJ2-1, is KAGVTQTPRYLIKTRGQQVTLSCSPISGHRSVSWYQQTPGQGLQFLFEYFSETQRNKGNFPGRFSGRQFSNSRSEMNVSTLELGDSALYLCASSSRDSHYNEQFFGPGTRLTVL.